Given below is one TCR beta chain in context. Sequencing ends 3 residues short of the CDR3 end; the germline J gene provides the rest. The sample is drawn from a study of T cells in women clearing cervical HPV infection. CDR3 length equals 16 residues. Trimming took 0 bases from V and 7 from J, leaving 16 bases between them. CDR1 and CDR2 (germline): DFQATT, SNEGSKA (reference sequence). This table comes from immunoSEQ multiplex PCR, and its TCRdb copy is limited to in-frame clones, with some not included. Its table lists some 40,000 clones. The rearrangement links TRBV20-1 to TRBJ1-6; tentative D call: TRBD1 (5 bases). This sequence originates from a woman aged 18 to 75 with a cervical HPV16 infection that either progressed to CIN3+ or cleared (not recorded which). The sample consisted of blood buffy coat. The sequenced CDR3 bases are TGCAGTGCTAGAGATCTCGCCTCGGGGGACAATTCACCC. Its translation is CSARDLASGDNSP. In full, the CDR3 reads CSARDLASGDNSPLHF.